The clone carrying this TCR beta chain was counted between two and nine times. CDR3 length: 16 amino acids. From germline, CDR1 is SGHRS and CDR2 YFSETQ. Primers used in a second PCR of about 7 to 11 cycles were a sample-barcoded 5' primer and a J-beta primer mix. TCRdb used MiXCR to reprocess the 5' RACE reads, holding one entry per CDR3 protein. Among approximately 780,000 distinct CDR3 sequences, about 26% were seen once, and the ten largest hold roughly 3.1%. This sample is drawn from a study of blood T cells in healthy people across ages. These data also featured in a second study, about T cells of mothers and their children.

The receptor was isolated from a boy between 10 and 17 years old in good health. Sample: blood. The chain has TRBV5-1 and TRBJ2-1, with 7 bases matching TRBD1. The last part of the DNA fits TRBJ2-7 better; the J call may be wrong. Here the CDR3 reads CASSPALTGPPYEQYF. CDR3 DNA sequence: TGCGCCAGCAGCCCTGCGCTGACAGGGCCTCCCTACGAGCAGTACTTC.